Listed below are T cell receptor beta chains from one sample, sequenced in a study of T cells after yellow fever vaccination. TCRdb used MiXCR to reprocess the 5' RACE reads, holding one entry per CDR3 protein. The profile shows roughly 340,000 distinct CDR3 sequences, 3% to 4.5% of them singletons. This specimen consisted of PBMCs, obtained 5 days after the yellow fever booster vaccination. The receptor set was obtained from a man between 18 and 35 years old who received the YFV17D yellow fever vaccine. CDR3s include the opening cysteine and the closing phenylalanine or tryptophan. Each record gives: J gene, V gene, clone size, D gene, CDR3 protein, CDR3 DNA. A D gene is named only where the DNA matches it firmly. A clone size is listed for some rows: how often the clone was seen (once, few, many), or a class if it is expanded.

j_call: TRBJ2-3
v_call: TRBV20-1
clone_size: many
d_call: NA
cdr3_aa: CSARAGGTDTQYF
cdr3_nt: TGCAGTGCGAGGGCTGGAGGGACAGATACGCAGTATTTT

j_call: TRBJ2-1
v_call: TRBV20-1
clone_size: NA
d_call: NA
cdr3_aa: CSASLHSNEQFF
cdr3_nt: TGCAGTGCTAGCCTGCACTCCAATGAGCAGTTCTTC

j_call: TRBJ2-1
v_call: TRBV6-2/TRBV6-3
clone_size: many
d_call: TRBD2
cdr3_aa: CATYRLAGALYNEQFF
cdr3_nt: TGTGCCACCTATAGACTAGCGGGGGCCCTCTACAATGAGCAGTTCTTC

j_call: TRBJ1-1
v_call: TRBV12-3/TRBV12-4
clone_size: NA
d_call: TRBD1
cdr3_aa: CASSPGQMNTEAFF
cdr3_nt: TGTGCCAGCAGCCCGGGACAGATGAACACTGAAGCTTTCTTT

j_call: TRBJ1-2
v_call: TRBV5-1
clone_size: many
d_call: NA
cdr3_aa: CASRGASNYGYTF
cdr3_nt: TGCGCCAGCAGGGGGGCCAGCAACTATGGCTACACCTTC

j_call: TRBJ2-2
v_call: TRBV7-9
clone_size: many
d_call: NA
cdr3_aa: CASSFRGSDTGELFF
cdr3_nt: TGTGCCAGCAGCTTTCGGGGCTCGGACACCGGGGAGCTGTTTTTT

j_call: TRBJ2-2
v_call: TRBV29-1
clone_size: few
d_call: NA
cdr3_aa: CSVEEAGQLERELFF
cdr3_nt: TGCAGCGTTGAAGAAGCCGGGCAGCTCGAGAGGGAGCTGTTTTTT

j_call: TRBJ2-5
v_call: TRBV27
clone_size: NA
d_call: NA
cdr3_aa: CASSFWGEPEAQYF
cdr3_nt: TGTGCCAGCAGTTTTTGGGGAGAACCAGAGGCCCAGTACTTC

j_call: TRBJ2-7
v_call: TRBV28
clone_size: many
d_call: NA
cdr3_aa: CATYSGHGEQYF
cdr3_nt: TGTGCCACCTACTCGGGACATGGCGAGCAGTACTTC

j_call: TRBJ1-1
v_call: TRBV7-2
clone_size: many
d_call: NA
cdr3_aa: CASSFTGRKSIMNTEAFF
cdr3_nt: TGTGCCAGCAGCTTCACAGGGCGCAAATCCATCATGAACACTGAAGCTTTCTTT

j_call: TRBJ1-5
v_call: TRBV7-8
clone_size: few
d_call: NA
cdr3_aa: CASSFAGTNIQQPQHF
cdr3_nt: TGTGCCAGCAGCTTCGCCGGGACTAATATCCAGCAGCCCCAGCATTTT

j_call: TRBJ2-1
v_call: TRBV19
clone_size: NA
d_call: TRBD2
cdr3_aa: CASSRTSGGAKDEQFF
cdr3_nt: TGTGCCAGTAGTAGAACTAGCGGGGGGGCCAAGGATGAGCAGTTCTTC

j_call: TRBJ2-1
v_call: TRBV13
clone_size: few
d_call: NA
cdr3_aa: CASSIDLGNEQFF
cdr3_nt: TGTGCCAGCAGCATAGATCTCGGCAATGAGCAGTTCTTC

j_call: TRBJ1-1
v_call: TRBV20-1
clone_size: NA
d_call: NA
cdr3_aa: CSASTSQGRTEAFF
cdr3_nt: TGCAGTGCGTCGACATCTCAGGGGAGGACTGAAGCTTTCTTT

j_call: TRBJ1-5
v_call: TRBV12-3/TRBV12-4
clone_size: few
d_call: TRBD1
cdr3_aa: CASGKQGASNQPQHF
cdr3_nt: TGTGCCAGCGGAAAACAGGGGGCTAGCAATCAGCCCCAGCATTTT

j_call: TRBJ1-1
v_call: TRBV29-1
clone_size: NA
d_call: NA
cdr3_aa: CSVGGKEWGTEAFF
cdr3_nt: TGCAGCGTTGGGGGGAAGGAATGGGGAACTGAAGCTTTCTTT

j_call: TRBJ2-4
v_call: TRBV4-1
clone_size: many
d_call: NA
cdr3_aa: CASSQVGLAKNIQYF
cdr3_nt: TGCGCCAGCAGTCAAGTGGGATTAGCCAAAAACATTCAGTACTTC

j_call: TRBJ2-1
v_call: TRBV29-1
clone_size: NA
d_call: NA
cdr3_aa: CSVGRGRDEQFF
cdr3_nt: TGCAGCGTTGGTAGGGGGAGGGATGAGCAGTTCTTC

j_call: TRBJ2-7
v_call: TRBV12-3/TRBV12-4
clone_size: NA
d_call: TRBD1
cdr3_aa: CASRRPGDRSNEQYF
cdr3_nt: TGTGCCAGCAGACGGCCCGGGGACAGGAGCAACGAGCAGTACTTC

j_call: TRBJ1-3
v_call: TRBV18
clone_size: few
d_call: NA
cdr3_aa: CASSPSETSGNTIYF
cdr3_nt: TGTGCCAGCTCACCGTCGGAGACCTCTGGAAACACCATATATTTT

j_call: TRBJ2-3
v_call: TRBV5-4
clone_size: few
d_call: TRBD1
cdr3_aa: CASSLARRQGDDTQYF
cdr3_nt: TGTGCCAGCAGCTTGGCCAGACGGCAGGGGGACGATACGCAGTATTTT

j_call: TRBJ1-2
v_call: TRBV12-3/TRBV12-4
clone_size: many
d_call: NA
cdr3_aa: CASSLGHVYGYTF
cdr3_nt: TGTGCCAGCAGCCTAGGACATGTTTATGGCTACACCTTC

j_call: TRBJ1-3
v_call: TRBV11-2
clone_size: NA
d_call: NA
cdr3_aa: CASSREPFSGNTIYF
cdr3_nt: TGTGCCAGCAGCAGGGAGCCTTTCTCTGGAAACACCATATATTTT

j_call: TRBJ2-6
v_call: TRBV4-3
clone_size: many
d_call: NA
cdr3_aa: CASSLNSGANVLTF
cdr3_nt: TGCGCCAGCAGCCTTAACTCTGGGGCCAACGTCCTGACTTTC

j_call: TRBJ1-4
v_call: TRBV5-5
clone_size: NA
d_call: NA
cdr3_aa: CASSFGGNEKLFF
cdr3_nt: TGTGCCAGCAGCTTTGGCGGAAATGAAAAACTGTTTTTT

j_call: TRBJ2-7
v_call: TRBV11-2
clone_size: NA
d_call: TRBD1
cdr3_aa: CASSPTRDRVSYEQYF
cdr3_nt: TGTGCCAGCAGCCCAACCCGGGACAGGGTATCCTACGAGCAGTACTTC

j_call: TRBJ1-5
v_call: TRBV2
clone_size: NA
d_call: NA
cdr3_aa: CASRWGANQPQHF
cdr3_nt: TGTGCCAGCAGGTGGGGGGCGAATCAGCCCCAGCATTTT

j_call: TRBJ1-1
v_call: TRBV6-5
clone_size: few
d_call: TRBD1
cdr3_aa: CASSPQGARTEAFF
cdr3_nt: TGTGCCAGCAGCCCACAGGGGGCTAGGACTGAAGCTTTCTTT

j_call: TRBJ1-2
v_call: TRBV6-2/TRBV6-3
clone_size: NA
d_call: NA
cdr3_aa: CASSYVRKAYGYTF
cdr3_nt: TGTGCCAGCAGTTACGTAAGGAAAGCCTATGGCTACACCTTC

j_call: TRBJ1-2
v_call: TRBV11-2
clone_size: few
d_call: TRBD1
cdr3_aa: CASSRTGLAGYTF
cdr3_nt: TGTGCCAGCAGTAGGACAGGGTTGGCTGGCTACACCTTC

j_call: TRBJ1-2
v_call: TRBV5-1
clone_size: few
d_call: NA
cdr3_aa: CASSLEDRQNANYGYTF
cdr3_nt: TGCGCCAGCAGCTTGGAGGACAGACAAAATGCTAACTATGGCTACACCTTC

j_call: TRBJ1-1
v_call: TRBV4-1
clone_size: NA
d_call: NA
cdr3_aa: CASSQAGRSEAFF
cdr3_nt: TGCGCCAGCAGCCAAGCAGGGCGTAGTGAAGCTTTCTTT

j_call: TRBJ1-3
v_call: TRBV5-4
clone_size: many
d_call: TRBD1
cdr3_aa: CASSPGTVSGNTIYF
cdr3_nt: TGTGCCAGCAGCCCAGGGACAGTCTCTGGAAACACCATATATTTT

j_call: TRBJ2-1
v_call: TRBV29-1
clone_size: many
d_call: NA
cdr3_aa: CSAEFRDNEQFF
cdr3_nt: TGCAGTGCCGAGTTCCGGGACAATGAGCAGTTCTTC

j_call: TRBJ2-3
v_call: TRBV6-2/TRBV6-3
clone_size: many
d_call: TRBD2
cdr3_aa: CASSLLAGSTDTQYF
cdr3_nt: TGTGCCAGCAGCTTACTAGCGGGGAGCACAGATACGCAGTATTTT

j_call: TRBJ2-6
v_call: TRBV7-3
clone_size: many
d_call: NA
cdr3_aa: CASGVAGANVLTF
cdr3_nt: TGTGCCTCCGGGGTAGCCGGGGCCAACGTCCTGACTTTC

j_call: TRBJ1-2
v_call: TRBV3-1
clone_size: few
d_call: NA
cdr3_aa: CASSQDRRPPYGYTF
cdr3_nt: TGTGCCAGCAGCCAAGACCGCCGGCCTCCCTATGGCTACACCTTC

j_call: TRBJ1-2
v_call: TRBV7-2
clone_size: NA
d_call: TRBD1
cdr3_aa: CASSTDRIYTF
cdr3_nt: TGTGCCAGCAGCACGGACAGGATATACACCTTC

j_call: TRBJ2-7
v_call: TRBV20-1
clone_size: many
d_call: TRBD1
cdr3_aa: CSASPLDRSGYEQYF
cdr3_nt: TGCAGTGCTAGCCCCTTGGACAGGAGCGGCTACGAGCAGTACTTC

j_call: TRBJ1-5
v_call: TRBV20-1
clone_size: NA
d_call: TRBD1
cdr3_aa: CSARQGGQPQHF
cdr3_nt: TGCAGTGCTCGACAGGGCGGCCAGCCCCAGCATTTT

j_call: TRBJ2-1
v_call: TRBV5-1
clone_size: many
d_call: NA
cdr3_aa: CASSLAQEIKQFF
cdr3_nt: TGCGCCAGCAGCTTGGCACAGGAAATTAAGCAGTTCTTC

j_call: TRBJ1-4
v_call: TRBV5-1
clone_size: few
d_call: TRBD1
cdr3_aa: CASSLGNRGTNEKLFF
cdr3_nt: TGCGCCAGCAGCTTGGGGAACAGGGGCACTAATGAAAAACTGTTTTTT

j_call: TRBJ2-2
v_call: TRBV19
clone_size: few
d_call: TRBD2
cdr3_aa: CASSSALGLAFFRELFF
cdr3_nt: TGTGCCAGTAGTAGTGCCCTGGGACTAGCATTCTTCCGGGAGCTGTTTTTT

j_call: TRBJ2-3
v_call: TRBV4-1
clone_size: NA
d_call: NA
cdr3_aa: CASTSLNTDTQYF
cdr3_nt: TGCGCCAGCACCTCCCTCAACACAGATACGCAGTATTTT

j_call: TRBJ2-1
v_call: TRBV20-1
clone_size: NA
d_call: TRBD2
cdr3_aa: CSGGGTSGSNEQFF
cdr3_nt: TGCAGTGGGGGGGGGACTAGCGGGAGTAATGAGCAGTTCTTC

j_call: TRBJ2-1
v_call: TRBV28
clone_size: NA
d_call: NA
cdr3_aa: CASSLLGPRGNEQFF
cdr3_nt: TGTGCCAGCAGTTTACTGGGGCCTCGGGGCAATGAGCAGTTCTTC

j_call: TRBJ2-5
v_call: TRBV5-4
clone_size: many
d_call: TRBD2
cdr3_aa: CASSQTSGPETQYF
cdr3_nt: TGTGCCAGCAGCCAGACTAGCGGGCCAGAGACCCAGTACTTC

j_call: TRBJ1-6
v_call: TRBV5-1
clone_size: many
d_call: NA
cdr3_aa: CASSLDGTNSPLHF
cdr3_nt: TGCGCCAGCAGCTTGGACGGAACCAATTCACCCCTCCACTTT

j_call: TRBJ1-2
v_call: TRBV27
clone_size: many
d_call: TRBD1
cdr3_aa: CASSPKRQGGNGYTF
cdr3_nt: TGTGCCAGCAGTCCTAAGAGACAGGGCGGAAATGGCTACACCTTC